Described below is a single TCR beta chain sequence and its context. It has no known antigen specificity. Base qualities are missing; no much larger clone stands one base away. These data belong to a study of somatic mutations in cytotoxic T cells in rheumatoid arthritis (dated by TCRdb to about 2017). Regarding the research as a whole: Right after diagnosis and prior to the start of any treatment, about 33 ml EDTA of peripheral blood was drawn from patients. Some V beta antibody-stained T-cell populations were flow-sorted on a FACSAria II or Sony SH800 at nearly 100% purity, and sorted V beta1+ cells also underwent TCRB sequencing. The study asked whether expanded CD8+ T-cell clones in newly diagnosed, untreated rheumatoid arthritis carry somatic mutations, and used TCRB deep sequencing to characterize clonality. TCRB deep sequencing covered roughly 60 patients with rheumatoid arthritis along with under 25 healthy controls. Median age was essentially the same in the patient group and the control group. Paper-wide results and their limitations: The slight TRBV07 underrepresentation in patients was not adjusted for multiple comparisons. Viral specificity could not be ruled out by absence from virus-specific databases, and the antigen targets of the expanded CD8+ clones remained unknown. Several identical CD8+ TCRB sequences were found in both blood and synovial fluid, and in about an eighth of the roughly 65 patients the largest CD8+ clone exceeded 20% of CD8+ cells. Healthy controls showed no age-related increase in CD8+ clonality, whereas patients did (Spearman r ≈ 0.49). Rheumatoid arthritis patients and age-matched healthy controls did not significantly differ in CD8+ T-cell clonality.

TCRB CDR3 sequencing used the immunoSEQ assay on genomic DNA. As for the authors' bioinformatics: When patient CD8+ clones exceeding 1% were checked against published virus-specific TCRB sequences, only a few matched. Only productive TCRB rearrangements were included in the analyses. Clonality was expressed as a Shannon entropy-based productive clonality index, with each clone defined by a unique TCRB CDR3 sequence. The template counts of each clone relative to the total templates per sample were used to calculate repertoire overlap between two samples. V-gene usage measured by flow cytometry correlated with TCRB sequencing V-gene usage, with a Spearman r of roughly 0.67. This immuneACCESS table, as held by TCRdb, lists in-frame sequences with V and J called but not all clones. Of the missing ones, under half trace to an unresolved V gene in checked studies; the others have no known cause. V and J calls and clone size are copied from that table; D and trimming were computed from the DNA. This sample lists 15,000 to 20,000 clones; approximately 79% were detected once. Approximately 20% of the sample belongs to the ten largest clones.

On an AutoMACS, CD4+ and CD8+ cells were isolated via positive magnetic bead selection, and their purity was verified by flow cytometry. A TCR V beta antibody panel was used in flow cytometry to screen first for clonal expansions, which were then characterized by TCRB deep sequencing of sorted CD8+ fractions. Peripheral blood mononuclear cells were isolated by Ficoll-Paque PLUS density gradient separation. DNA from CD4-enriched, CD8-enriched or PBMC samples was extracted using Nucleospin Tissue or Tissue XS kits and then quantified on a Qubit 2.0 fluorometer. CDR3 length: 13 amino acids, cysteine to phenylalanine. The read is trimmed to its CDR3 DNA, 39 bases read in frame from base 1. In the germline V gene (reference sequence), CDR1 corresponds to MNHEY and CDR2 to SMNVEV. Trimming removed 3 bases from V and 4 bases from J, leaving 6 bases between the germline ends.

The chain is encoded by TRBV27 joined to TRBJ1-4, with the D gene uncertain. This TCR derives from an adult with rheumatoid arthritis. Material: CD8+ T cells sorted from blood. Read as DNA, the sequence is TGTGCCAGCAGTTTTACCTTTAATGAAAAACTGTTTTTT. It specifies CASSFTFNEKLFF.